The rows below give T cell receptor beta chains drawn from one sample of a study of blood T cell repertoires in COVID-19. The method was immunoSEQ multiplex PCR; TCRdb's version includes in-frame clones alone and lacks a portion of them. The sample includes about 77,000 clones, roughly 90% of them seen just once. The sequencing input was peripheral blood. The origin of the receptors is an elderly woman with active or convalescent COVID-19. Both conserved end residues are part of each CDR3. The D gene is left open where the match is weak. Some rows have no size entry. The others give once, few or many, or a class for an expanded clone.

>NA|NA|TRBJ1-2|TRBV27
TGTGCCAGCAGTTTAACTAGGGAAAAAGGCTACACCTTC
CASSLTREKGYTF
>NA|NA|TRBJ2-2|TRBV5-4
TGTGCCAGCAGCTTGTTCGGCACCGGGGAGCTGTTTTTT
CASSLFGTGELFF
>NA|TRBD1|TRBJ2-7|TRBV30
TGTGCCTGGAGCGGCGACAGGGGTTACGAGCAGTACTTC
CAWSGDRGYEQYF
>NA|TRBD1|TRBJ1-5|TRBV12-3/TRBV12-4
TGTGCCAGCAGCCAAAGGGGGCACCAGCCCCAGCATTTT
CASSQRGHQPQHF
>NA|NA|TRBJ2-7|TRBV4-1
TGCGCCAGCAGCCGCATAACTAGTGTGGAGAGAGAGCAGTACTTC
CASSRITSVEREQYF
>NA|NA|TRBJ1-2|TRBV6-4
TGTGCCAGCAGAGGCAGGAACTATGGCTACACCTTC
CASRGRNYGYTF
>NA|NA|TRBJ2-7|TRBV2
TGTGCCAGCAGTCCCAGGGGCTACGAGCAGTACTTC
CASSPRGYEQYF
>NA|NA|TRBJ2-3|TRBV11-2
TGTGCCAGCAGCCCAGCAGGGGATACGCAGTATTTT
CASSPAGDTQYF
>NA|NA|TRBJ1-1|TRBV14
TGTGCCAGCAGCCCACACAAGACTGAAGCTTTCTTT
CASSPHKTEAFF
>once|TRBD1|TRBJ2-7|TRBV9
TGTGCCAGCGGTTTGGGACAGGGCCTTGCATACGAGCAGTACTTC
CASGLGQGLAYEQYF
>NA|TRBD1|TRBJ1-4|TRBV28
TGTGCCAGCAGCTCCACTGACAGGGGGCTAAATGAAAAACTGTTTTTT
CASSSTDRGLNEKLFF
>NA|NA|TRBJ1-1|TRBV28
TGTGCCAGCATCCAACAGGGACCCCTCTACACTGAAGCTTTCTTT
CASIQQGPLYTEAFF
>NA|TRBD1|TRBJ1-1|TRBV7-9
TGTGCCAGCAGCACTATACAGGGGTACACTGAAGCTTTCTTT
CASSTIQGYTEAFF
>NA|NA|TRBJ1-5|TRBV3-1/TRBV3-2
TGTGCCAGCAGCCAAGATTACGGTAGCAATCAGCCCCAGCATTTT
CASSQDYGSNQPQHF
>NA|NA|TRBJ1-1|TRBV7-8
TGTGCCAGCAGCGTCCAGAAGAACACTGAAGCTTTCTTT
CASSVQKNTEAFF
>NA|TRBD1|TRBJ2-5|TRBV9
TGTGCCAGCAGCGGAAGACAGGGGGTAGAGACCCAGTACTTC
CASSGRQGVETQYF
>once|NA|TRBJ2-5|TRBV4-3
TGCGCCAGCAGCCAAGAGGGCAGGGTGGGAGAGACCCAGTACTTC
CASSQEGRVGETQYF
>NA|TRBD1|TRBJ1-4|TRBV3-1/TRBV3-2
TGTGCCAGCACCCTCGACAGGGGAAATGAAAAACTGTTTTTT
CASTLDRGNEKLFF